The 22 T cell receptor beta chains listed next were all sequenced from one sample in a study of T-cell reconstitution after alpha-beta-depleted transplantation in children. Their specific antigens are unknown. Overall study findings and caveats: From newly produced T cells came most of the T-cell counts and diversity one year after transplant.

Unique molecular identifiers were incorporated during preparation of the TCRbeta library. TCRdb processed the PCR reads anew with MiXCR; each CDR3 protein has one entry. The sample lists around 270,000 distinct CDR3 sequences; just over 7.5% were seen once. Sequenced material: peripheral blood, taken 360 days after TCRalphabeta/CD19-depleted stem cell transplant. The origin of the receptors is a female patient aged 2-9 years who had a stem cell transplant for Fanconi anemia, so the T cells may come from the graft donor.

This clonotype was recorded at least ten times. V usage is TRBV27 and J usage is TRBJ2-7; weak D call: TRBD1 (5 bases). Trimming took 2 bases from V and 3 from J, leaving 14 bases between them. Germline V gives CDR1 MNHEY, CDR2 SMNVEV (reference sequence). CDR3 length equals 15 residues. CDR3 DNA: TGTGCCAGCAGTTTAGGGCAGGGAATAAGCTACGAGCAGTACTTC. Its protein product is CASSLGQGISYEQYF.

This clonotype was found many times. The V gene is TRBV29-1, the J gene TRBJ1-1, with TRBD1 as a possible D gene (6 bases). The CDR3 runs 16 residues. Trimming shortened V by 4 bases and J by 0 bases, and 18 bases separated the two germline ends. Germline V gives CDR1 SQVTM, CDR2 ANQGSEA. The CDR3 DNA reads as TGCAGCGTTGCAAGCCGGGGGGCAATGGTGAACACTGAAGCTTTCTTT. It is translated as CSVASRGAMVNTEAFF.

The sample holds many counts of this clonotype. This chain connects TRBV5-1 to TRBJ2-7; D call uncertain. Trimming left V 5 bases short and J 3 bases short, with 18 bases between. Germline-derived CDR1 and CDR2 are SGHRS and YFSETQ. This CDR3 spans 15 amino acids. The CDR3 nucleotides are TGCGCCAGCAGGGGGATAATGGGTGGTTTCTACGAGCAGTACTTC. This codes for CASRGIMGGFYEQYF.

The chain recombines TRBV28 with TRBJ1-4; D unresolved. This CDR3 is built from 16 residues. Trimming stripped 0 bases from V and 0 bases from J, with 8 bases between. Germline assignment: CDR1 MDHEN and CDR2 SYDVKM. CDR3 protein: CASSLWSGATNEKLFF. CDR3 coding DNA: TGTGCCAGCAGTTTATGGTCAGGTGCAACTAATGAAAAACTGTTTTTT. Variable domain in full (rest from reference TRBV28 and TRBJ1-4): DVKVTQSSRYLVKRTGEKVFLECVQDMDHENMFWYRQDPGLGLRLIYFSYDVKMKEKGDIPEGYSVSREKKERFSLILESASTNQTSMYLCASSLWSGATNEKLFFGSGTQLSVL.

This clonotype was counted at least ten times. This chain uses TRBV5-1 with TRBJ2-2; D gene uncertain. The CDR3 runs 13 residues. Trimming took off 2 bases at V and 1 base at J, with 3 bases between the two ends. Per germline, CDR1 SGHRS and CDR2 YFSETQ. CDR3 amino acids: CASSFLNTGELFF. In DNA form, the CDR3 reads TGCGCCAGCAGCTTTTTGAACACCGGGGAGCTGTTTTTT. Full variable domain (remainder filled in from reference TRBV5-1 and TRBJ2-2): KAGVTQTPRYLIKTRGQQVTLSCSPISGHRSVSWYQQTPGQGLQFLFEYFSETQRNKGNFPGRFSGRQFSNSRSEMNVSTLELGDSALYLCASSFLNTGELFFGEGSRLTVL.

This clonotype was counted between two and nine times. The chain carries TRBV10-3 and TRBJ1-1; the match to TRBD1 covers 7 bases. The length of the CDR3 is 13 residues. CDR1 is ENHRY, CDR2 SYGVKD, per germline. Germline trimming cut 11 bases from V and 1 base from J; bases unmatched to any gene: 7. CDR3 residues: CASQGEPNTEAFF. The CDR3 DNA sequence: TGTGCCTCCCAGGGGGAACCGAACACTGAAGCTTTCTTT.

This clonotype was seen more than once but under ten times. The V gene is TRBV20-1, the J gene TRBJ2-5, with 11 nucleotides matching TRBD2. CDR1 is DFQATT and CDR2 is SNEGSKA in the germline V gene (reference sequence). V shed 4 bases and J 1 base; nucleotides not matched to a gene: 11. The CDR3 consists of 17 residues. CDR3 sequence (DNA): TGCAGTGCTACCTCGGGTGGCCTAGCGGGGGGCCAAGAGACCCAGTACTTC. Translated: CSATSGGLAGGQETQYF.

In its sample, this clonotype was seen many times. V gene TRBV25-1 combines with J gene TRBJ2-7; the D is unclear. Germline values: CDR1 MGHDK, CDR2 SYGVNS. Trimming left V 0 bases short and J 2 bases short, with 5 bases between. The length of the CDR3 is 13 residues. CDR3 bases: TGTGCCAGCAGTGAATATGGGACCTACGAGCAGTACTTC. Its translation: CASSEYGTYEQYF.

This clonotype was counted at least ten times. This sequence joins TRBV7-8 and TRBJ2-5, with TRBD1 as a possible D gene (5 bases). Germline CDR1 and CDR2: SGHVS and FQNEAQ. With 5 bases removed from V and 7 bases from J, the gap between germline ends came to 8 bases. The CDR3 has 11 residues. In DNA, the CDR3 is TGTGCCAGCAGCAAAACAGGGACCCAGTACTTC. This sequence encodes CASSKTGTQYF. The variable domain in full, completed from reference TRBV7-8 and TRBJ2-5, reads GAGVSQSPRYKVAKRGQDVALRCDPISGHVSLFWYQQALGQGPEFLTYFQNEAQLDKSGLPSDRFFAERPEGSVSTLKIQRTQQEDSAVYLCASSKTGTQYFGPGTRLLVL.

The chain carries TRBV28 and TRBJ2-7; 13 nucleotides agree with TRBD2. The CDR3 covers 16 residues. Per germline, CDR1 MDHEN and CDR2 SYDVKM. Trimming cost V 2 bases and J 5 bases; bases outside gene matches: 6. This chain's CDR3 is CASSLRGLAGRNEQYF. Written as DNA, the CDR3 is TGTGCCAGCAGTTTAAGGGGACTAGCGGGACGAAACGAGCAGTACTTC.

This clonotype has a count of ten or more. This rearrangement joins TRBV28 to TRBJ1-3; D uncertain. This CDR3 comprises 14 residues. The V gene's germline CDR1 is MDHEN and CDR2 SYDVKM. Trimming left V 4 bases short and J 0 bases short, with 7 bases between. The CDR3 here is CASSWQVSGNTIYF. In DNA form, the CDR3 reads TGTGCCAGCAGTTGGCAGGTCTCTGGAAACACCATATATTTT.

This clonotype turned up a few times. V and J are TRBV7-2 and TRBJ1-6; unclear D gene. CDR1 SGHTA and CDR2 FQGNSA come from the germline V gene. V was pared by 5 bases and J by 7 bases, with 15 bases between. This CDR3 region has 15 residues. CDR3 in DNA: TGTGCCAGCAGCGCGGGTTTTGGAAGGAATTCACCCCTCCACTTT. Translated, it gives CASSAGFGRNSPLHF.

In its sample, this clonotype was seen a few times. The V gene is TRBV7-3, the J gene TRBJ1-1; D remains unclear. Trimming left V 3 bases short and J 7 bases short, with 12 bases between. Germline V gene lookup returns CDR1 SGHTA and CDR2 FQGTGA. The CDR3 totals 13 residues. The CDR3 is CASSFNEVSEAFF. For the CDR3, the DNA is TGTGCCAGCAGCTTCAACGAAGTGAGTGAAGCTTTCTTT. Variable domain in full (rest from reference TRBV7-3 and TRBJ1-1): GAGVSQTPSNKVTEKGKYVELRCDPISGHTALYWYRQSLGQGPEFLIYFQGTGAADDSGLPNDRFFAVRPEGSVSTLKIQRTERGDSAVYLCASSFNEVSEAFFGQGTRLTVV.

V is TRBV9 and J is TRBJ1-2; maybe TRBD1 (5 bases). Looked up from germline, CDR1 is SGDLS and CDR2 is YYNGEE. V was pared by 3 bases and J by 5 bases, with 5 bases between. There are 11 residues in the CDR3. The CDR3 is CASSEGYGYTF. The CDR3 nucleotides are TGTGCCAGCAGCGAGGGGTATGGCTACACCTTC.

The sample holds many counts of this clonotype. This chain connects TRBV5-1 to TRBJ1-1; tentative D call: TRBD1 (6 bases). V was trimmed by 5 bases and J by 3 bases, leaving 17 bases between them. The germline gives CDR1 SGHRS, CDR2 YFSETQ. This CDR3 region has 15 residues. CDR3 nucleotides: TGCGCCAGCAGTTCCAAGGGGGGTTGGGACACTGAAGCTTTCTTT. Translation: CASSSKGGWDTEAFF.

At least ten counts were recorded for this clonotype. The chain employs TRBV5-1 and TRBJ1-1, with a possible D match to TRBD1 (5 bases). Germline CDR1 is SGHRS and CDR2 is YFSETQ. This CDR3 region has 15 residues. V dropped 4 bases and J dropped 0 bases, with 13 bases sitting between them. The CDR3 DNA reads TGCGCCAGCAGCGAGGGTGGGACGTTGAACACTGAAGCTTTCTTT. Its protein product is CASSEGGTLNTEAFF.

As regards this clonotype: The CDR3 carries no conserved terminal phenylalanine or tryptophan, so it likely arises from a read error. V is TRBV6-1 and J is TRBJ1-2; D gene unclear. CDR3 size: 11 residues. V gave up 4 bases and J gave up 4 bases, with 4 bases separating them. CDR1 and CDR2 from the germline V gene are MNHNS and SASEGT. The CDR3 DNA reads as TGTGCCAGCAGTGTAGGCTATGGCTACACCTAC. This encodes CASSVGYGYTY.

In its sample, this clonotype was seen a few times. The chain couples TRBV12-3 or TRBV12-4 to TRBJ1-2, with D tentatively TRBD1 (6 bases). V was clipped by 4 bases and J by 4 bases, with 13 bases between them. The length of the CDR3 is 14 residues. The CDR3 DNA follows: TGTGCCAGCAGTTACGGCAGGGGTGTCTATGGCTACACCTTC. Amino acid sequence: CASSYGRGVYGYTF.

This clonotype was picked up many times. The V gene is TRBV28, the J gene TRBJ1-1, with no clear D. Germline-derived CDR1 and CDR2 are MDHEN and SYDVKM. The CDR3 loop spans 11 amino acids. The ends were cut back, 7 bases at V and 3 bases at J, with 6 bases in the middle. The CDR3 coding sequence is TGTGCCAGCACCGGGTACACTGAAGCTTTCTTT. It is translated as CASTGYTEAFF. The whole variable domain, filled in from reference TRBV28 and TRBJ1-1, reads DVKVTQSSRYLVKRTGEKVFLECVQDMDHENMFWYRQDPGLGLRLIYFSYDVKMKEKGDIPEGYSVSREKKERFSLILESASTNQTSMYLCASTGYTEAFFGQGTRLTVV.

This clonotype was counted ten times or more. The rearrangement uses TRBV6-6 and TRBJ2-3; D unclear. The germline CDR1 and CDR2 sequences are MNHNY and SVGAGI (reference sequence). Trimming took 2 bases from V and 3 from J, leaving 3 bases between them. The CDR3 is 12 residues long. CDR3 loop: CASSYGTDTQYF. In DNA form, the CDR3 reads TGTGCCAGCAGTTACGGGACAGATACGCAGTATTTT.

This clonotype was detected a few times. V gene TRBV6-2 or TRBV6-3 combines with J gene TRBJ1-1; D not resolved. The germline CDR1 and CDR2 sequences are MNHEY and SVGEGT. Trimming removed 9 bases from V and 1 base from J, with 9 bases in between. CDR3 size: 12 residues. The chain's CDR3 is CASRLGNTEAFF. The CDR3 bases are TGTGCCAGTAGGCTGGGGAACACTGAAGCTTTCTTT.

This clonotype was seen more than once but under ten times. The chain joins TRBV28 to TRBJ2-7, with D tentatively TRBD1 (6 bases). The CDR3 extends over 14 amino acids. Trimming stripped 2 bases from V and 2 bases from J, with 10 bases between. CDR1 and CDR2 (germline): MDHEN, SYDVKM. CDR3 loop: CASSLQGTTYEQYV. The DNA for the CDR3 is TGTGCCAGCAGTTTACAGGGGACAACCTACGAGCAGTACGTC.